This T cell receptor (beta chain) emerged from a study of response to subunit inactivated influenza vaccine. General observations from the study: Each seasonal flu vaccination may recruit only limited new T cells, authors suggested.

The trim removed 0 bases at V and 8 bases at J, leaving 7 bases unmatched. The length of the CDR3 is 15 residues. The germline V gene has CDR1 SGHRS and CDR2 YFSETQ. A single record per CDR3 protein comes from TCRdb applying MiXCR to the RT-PCR reads. This table holds more than 700,000 distinct CDR3 sequences, about 20% found once. This clonotype was seen more than once but under ten times. What it binds is unknown. This chain uses TRBV5-1 with TRBJ2-1; 8 bases are a match to TRBD2. The TCR comes from a man aged 50-59 years who received an inactivated influenza vaccine. The input for sequencing was PBMCs from blood, taken 5 days after vaccination. The CDR3 region is CASSLEGLVVDEQFF. CDR3 coding DNA: TGCGCCAGCAGCTTGGAGGGACTAGTCGTTGATGAGCAGTTCTTC.